One sample yielded the 15 T cell receptor delta chains listed below, sequenced in a study of γδ T cells in repeated Plasmodium falciparum infection. Flow sorting of PBMC yielded separate Vgamma9/Vdelta2+ and Vdelta2-negative gammadelta T cell populations for bulk repertoire analysis. TCRdb re-called clones from the multiplex PCR reads using CATT. The top ten hold approximately 25% of the sample, which has 50,000 to 60,000 delta-chain clones, roughly 1.9% seen once. Sequenced: gamma-delta T cells from blood. The receptors were sampled from a pool of human donors (malaria-infected and uninfected, not separated).

Of note for this clone: The protein given by TCRdb reflects a much larger clone and differs at residue 14 from this DNA's translation, likely from a read error; the protein shown is the DNA's translation. The chain carries TRDV1 and TRDJ1; a weak D match, TRDD2 (6 bases). No J gene is reported in TCRdb; it was inferred here by comparing the DNA with germline. Germline loops: CDR1 TSWWSYY, CDR2 QGS. The CDR3 is 21 amino acids. Trimming pared 2 bases from V and 5 bases from J, leaving 33 bases between. The DNA of the CDR3 is TGTGCTCTTGGGGAAAAAGTCCCCTACTTCCTTCTTGGACTCTCGGGGGATAAACTCATCTTT. As protein: CALGEKVPYFLLGLSGDKLIF.

The sample holds many counts of this clone. This sequence joins TRDV1 and TRDJ1; 8 positions agree with TRDD3. The germline V gene encodes CDR1 TSWWSYY and CDR2 QGS. The CDR3 has 17 amino acids. The ends lost 3 bases at V and 7 bases at J; junction bases unmatched: 16. The CDR3 bases are TGTGCTCTTGGGGACCTTATTACTGGGGGCCTCCGGGGTAAACTCATCTTT. The encoded protein is CALGDLITGGLRGKLIF.

This clone was detected a few times. The mismatch at residue 3 between this DNA's translation and the TCRdb protein of a much larger clone likely reflects a read error; the protein shown is translated from the DNA. The chain combines TRDV3 with TRDJ1, with 12 bases matching TRDD3. The J gene is not listed in TCRdb, so it was assigned here from a DNA match to germline. With 4 bases clipped from V and 5 bases from J, the junction kept 26 bases outside the gene matches. This CDR3 comprises 20 residues. The germline V gene has CDR1 TVYSNPD and CDR2 GDNSRS (reference sequence). The CDR3 region has the DNA TGTGCCTCGATAACAGGCCTTCCGCCGTACTGGGGGATACCGACAGATAAACTCATCTTT. This codes for CASITGLPPYWGIPTDKLIF. Full variable domain (rest looked up from reference TRDV3 and TRDJ1): CDKVTQSSPDQTVASGSEVVLLCTYDTVYSNPDLFWYRIRPDYSFQFVFYGDNSRSEGADFTQGRFSVKHILTQKAFHLVISPVRTEDSATYYCASITGLPPYWGIPTDKLIFGKGTRVTVEP.

Of note for this clone: The protein TCRdb lists belongs to a much larger clone and differs from this DNA's translation at residue 18, which points to a read error; the protein shown is made from the DNA. The chain joins TRDV3 to TRDJ1; 7 bases are shared with TRDD3. No J gene was available from TCRdb, and it was assigned here by a germline match of the DNA. The CDR3 is 23 residues long. V was pared by 2 bases and J by 4 bases, with 37 bases of the junction left unmatched. CDR1 and CDR2 (germline): TVYSNPD, GDNSRS (reference sequence). The CDR3 spells CAFPGPPTGDSSYLFLYIDKLIF. The CDR3 DNA reads as TGTGCCTTTCCCGGGCCCCCTACTGGGGATAGTAGCTACCTTTTTTTGTACATCGATAAACTCATCTTT.

This clone was seen a few times. TCRdb's listed protein matches a much larger clone and diverges from this DNA's translation at residue 24, likely through a read error; the protein shown comes from the DNA. The V gene reported is TRDV2; the J gene is uncalled; TRDD3 was called by the table and not checked on the DNA. Germline V gene lookup returns CDR1 GEAIGNYY and CDR2 EKD. CDR3 length: 25 residues. The DNA of the CDR3 is TGTGCCTGTGACACGGGCCTTCTTTCAGGGTCGGGATGTCACCCCCCAAAGTGGTACACCGATAAACTCACCTTT. Residues: CACDTGLLSGSGCHPPKWYTDKLTF.

With regard to this clone: A read error likely explains why the TCRdb protein, taken from a much larger clone, differs from this DNA's translation at residue 18; the protein shown is translated from the DNA. The genes are TRDV1 and TRDJ1; 9 bases agree with TRDD2. The V gene's germline CDR1 is TSWWSYY and CDR2 QGS. CDR3 length equals 22 residues. Here the CDR3 DNA reads TGTGCTCTTGGGGGTCCCGCCTTCCTACGAAACTGGGGATGGAGGTACACCCATAAACTCATCTTT. Its protein is CALGGPAFLRNWGWRYTHKLIF.

As regards this clone: The TCRdb protein comes from a much larger clone and disagrees with this DNA's translation at residue 8, likely due to a read error; the protein given here is derived from the DNA. The CDR3, as DNA: TGTGCTCTTGGGGCGCCCGCCCGGGACGTGGACAATAAACTCATCTTT. It specifies CALGAPARDVDNKLIF. This chain joins TRDV1 and TRDJ1; D is undetermined. Here the J gene came from matching the DNA to germline, since TCRdb omits it. In germline, CDR1 is TSWWSYY, CDR2 QGS. Trimming shortened V by 4 bases and J by 6 bases, and 21 bases separated the two germline ends. This CDR3 has 16 amino acids.

Points on this clone: This is likely an artifact of a read error, given a far larger clone one base away. The same CDR3 also results from other DNA sequences found in this sample. The chain employs TRDV3 and TRDJ2, with 13 positions matching TRDD3. Here the J gene came from matching the DNA to germline, since TCRdb omits it. The CDR3 spans 20 residues. Germline CDR1 is TVYSNPD and CDR2 is GDNSRS (reference sequence). The CDR3 is CAFLFLREHWGIRLTAQLFF. The CDR3 DNA sequence: TGTGCCTTCCTCTTCCTCCGGGAGCACTGGGGGATACGCTTGACAGCGCAACTCTTCTTT.

This clone was counted ten times or more. This may come from a read error, since a much larger clone is one base off. V is TRDV2 and J is TRDJ2, with 8 positions matching TRDD3. CDR1 is GEAIGNYY and CDR2 is EKD in the germline V gene. This CDR3 has 19 amino acids. V lost 0 bases to trimming and J lost 1 base; unmatched junction nucleotides: 12. Here the CDR3 reads CACDTGCGGFIVLTAQLFF. The DNA of the CDR3 is TGTGCCTGTGACACCGGGTGTGGGGGATTCATTGTTTTGACAGCACAACTCTTCTTT.

With regard to this clone: Only one base separates this from a far larger clonotype, so it likely reflects a read error. This same CDR3 is encoded by further DNA sequences in the sample. V usage is TRDV1 and J usage is TRDJ1; 12 nucleotides align to TRDD3. The J gene, not given by TCRdb, was assigned here from a germline match of the nucleotide sequence. This CDR3 spans 20 amino acids. Germline V gives CDR1 TSWWSYY, CDR2 QGS. V shed 6 bases and J 5 bases; nucleotides not matched to a gene: 22. CDR3: CALGRGKTPWTGGYRDKLIF. The CDR3, as DNA: TGTGCTCTTGGAAGAGGGAAGACCCCCTGGACTGGGGGATACCGAGATAAACTCATCTTT.

Note on this clone: Only one base separates this from a far larger clonotype, so it likely reflects a read error. This CDR3 is also generated by other DNA sequences in the sample. The CDR3 spells CALGELIWTDGDWDTDKLIF. The CDR3, as DNA: TGTGCTCTTGGGGAGCTTATATGGACAGACGGGGACTGGGACACCGATAAACTCATCTTT. The chain carries TRDV1 and TRDJ1, with TRDD3 as a possible D gene (6 bases). TCRdb records no J gene; here it was assigned by comparing the DNA to germline. Trimming shortened V by 3 bases and J by 0 bases, and 26 bases separated the two germline ends. CDR1 and CDR2 (germline): TSWWSYY, QGS. The CDR3 totals 20 residues.

This clone has just a few counts. The protein held in TCRdb is that of a much larger clone and does not match this DNA's translation at residue 5, likely because of a read error; the protein shown is translated from the DNA. Other DNA sequences in the sample encode the same CDR3. This chain uses TRDV3 with TRDJ1; 7 bases are shared with TRDD3. This CDR3 contains 18 residues. Trimming at V came to 1 base and at J to 1 base, leaving 18 bases not matched to a gene. CDR1 is TVYSNPD, CDR2 GDNSRS, per germline (reference sequence). Here the CDR3 reads CAFKLPTRLGAPTDKLIF. In DNA form, the CDR3 reads TGTGCCTTTAAGTTACCTACTAGGCTGGGGGCTCCCACCGATAAACTCATCTTT.

To note about this clone: The protein TCRdb gives is from a much larger clone and does not agree with this DNA's translation at residue 6, likely a read error; the protein shown here comes from the DNA. V gene TRDV1 combines with J gene TRDJ1, with D tentatively TRDD3 (7 bases). TCRdb leaves out the J gene; it was filled in here by matching the DNA to germline. The CDR3 has 22 residues. Trimming took 5 bases from V and 4 from J, leaving 38 bases between them. The germline gives CDR1 TSWWSYY, CDR2 QGS. The CDR3 DNA follows: TGTGCTCTTGGGCCCACCCTCTTCCTCGGACTACTGGGGACGCCGGGGGGCGATAAACTCATCTTT. Translated: CALGPTLFLGLLGTPGGDKLIF.

This clone showed up just a few times. The protein held in TCRdb is that of a much larger clone and does not match this DNA's translation at residue 15, likely because of a read error; the protein shown is translated from the DNA. The V call is TRAV38-2/DV8, the J call TRDJ1, with 9 bases that match TRDD3. Germline values: CDR1 TSESDYY, CDR2 QEAYKQQN. Unmatched junction bases numbered 23, after V lost 0 bases and J lost 5 bases. The CDR3 covers 21 residues. This CDR3 is CAYRSALLLFALGDAQDKLIF. CDR3 bases: TGTGCTTATAGGAGCGCTCTCTTACTTTTCGCTCTGGGGGATGCACAGGATAAACTCATCTTT.

Remarks on this clone: This likely stems from a read error, as it lies one base from a far larger clone. In the same sample, other DNA sequences code for this CDR3. V is TRDV1 and J is TRDJ1, with D possibly being TRDD2 or TRDD3 (6 bases each). No J gene is reported in TCRdb; it was inferred here by comparing the DNA with germline. This CDR3 contains 25 residues. Trimming left V 3 bases short and J 0 bases short, with 41 bases between. Germline V gene sequence: CDR1 TSWWSYY, CDR2 QGS. CDR3 sequence: CALGDVPRGNWVRSRLNFYTDKLIF. CDR3 DNA: TGTGCTCTTGGGGACGTTCCTAGGGGTAACTGGGTTCGTTCTCGTCTCAACTTCTACACCGATAAACTCATCTTT.